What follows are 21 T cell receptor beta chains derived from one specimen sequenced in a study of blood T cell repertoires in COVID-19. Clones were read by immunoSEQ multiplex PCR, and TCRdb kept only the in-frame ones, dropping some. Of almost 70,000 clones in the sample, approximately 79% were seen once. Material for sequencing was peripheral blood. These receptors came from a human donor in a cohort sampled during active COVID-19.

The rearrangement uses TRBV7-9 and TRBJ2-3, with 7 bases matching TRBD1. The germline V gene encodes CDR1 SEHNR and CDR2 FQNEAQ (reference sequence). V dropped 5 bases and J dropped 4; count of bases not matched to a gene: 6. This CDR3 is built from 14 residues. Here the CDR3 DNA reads TGTGCCAGCAGCGAGAGGGACAGCTCAGATACGCAGTATTTT. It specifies CASSERDSSDTQYF. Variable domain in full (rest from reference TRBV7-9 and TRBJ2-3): DTGVSQNPRHKITKRGQNVTFRCDPISEHNRLYWYRQTLGQGPEFLTYFQNEAQLEKSRLLSDRFSAERPKGSFSTLEIQRTEQGDSAMYLCASSERDSSDTQYFGPGTRLTVL.

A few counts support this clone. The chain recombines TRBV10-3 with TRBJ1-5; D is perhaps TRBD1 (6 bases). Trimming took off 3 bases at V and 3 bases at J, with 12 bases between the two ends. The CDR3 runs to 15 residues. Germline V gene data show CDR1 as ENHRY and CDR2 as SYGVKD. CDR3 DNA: TGTGCCATCAGTGACCGGGACACTTTCAATCAGCCCCAGCATTTT. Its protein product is CAISDRDTFNQPQHF.

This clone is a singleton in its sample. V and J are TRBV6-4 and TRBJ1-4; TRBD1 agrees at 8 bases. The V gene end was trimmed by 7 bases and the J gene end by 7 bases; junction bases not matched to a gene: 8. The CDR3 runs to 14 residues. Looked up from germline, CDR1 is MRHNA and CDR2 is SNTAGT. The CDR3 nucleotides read TGTGCCAGCACCTACAGGGGGTCGGGTGAAAAACTGTTTTTT. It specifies CASTYRGSGEKLFF.

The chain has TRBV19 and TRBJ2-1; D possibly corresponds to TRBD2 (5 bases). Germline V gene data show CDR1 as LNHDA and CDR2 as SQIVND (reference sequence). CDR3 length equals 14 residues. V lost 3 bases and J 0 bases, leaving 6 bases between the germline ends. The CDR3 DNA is TGTGCCAGTAGTATTACTAGCTCCTACAATGAGCAGTTCTTC. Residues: CASSITSSYNEQFF.

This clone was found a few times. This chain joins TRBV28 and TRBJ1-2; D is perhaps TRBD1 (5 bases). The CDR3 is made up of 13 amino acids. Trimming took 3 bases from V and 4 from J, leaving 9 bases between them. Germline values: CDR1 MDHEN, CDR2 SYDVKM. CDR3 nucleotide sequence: TGTGCCAGCAGTTTGACAGACGTCTATGGCTACACCTTC. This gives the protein CASSLTDVYGYTF.

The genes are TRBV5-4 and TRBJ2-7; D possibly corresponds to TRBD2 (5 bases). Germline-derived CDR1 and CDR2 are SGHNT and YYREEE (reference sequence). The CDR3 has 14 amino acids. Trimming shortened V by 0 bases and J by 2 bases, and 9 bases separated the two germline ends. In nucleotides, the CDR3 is TGTGCCAGCAGCTTGGCGGCGGGTACCTACGAGCAGTACTTC. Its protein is CASSLAAGTYEQYF.

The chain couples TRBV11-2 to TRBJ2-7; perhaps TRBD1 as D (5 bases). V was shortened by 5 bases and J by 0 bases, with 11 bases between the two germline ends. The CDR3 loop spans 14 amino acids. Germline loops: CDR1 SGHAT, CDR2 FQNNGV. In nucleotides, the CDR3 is TGTGCCAGCAGCCCCAGACAGTTCTCCTACGAGCAGTACTTC. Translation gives CASSPRQFSYEQYF.

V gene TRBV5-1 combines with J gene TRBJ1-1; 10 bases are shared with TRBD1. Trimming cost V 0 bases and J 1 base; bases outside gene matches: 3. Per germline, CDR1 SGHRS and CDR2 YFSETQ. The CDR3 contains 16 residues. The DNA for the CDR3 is TGCGCCAGCAGCTTGGTGACAGGGGGCCCGAACACTGAAGCTTTCTTT. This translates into CASSLVTGGPNTEAFF. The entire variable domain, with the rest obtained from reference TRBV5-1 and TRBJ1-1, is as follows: KAGVTQTPRYLIKTRGQQVTLSCSPISGHRSVSWYQQTPGQGLQFLFEYFSETQRNKGNFPGRFSGRQFSNSRSEMNVSTLELGDSALYLCASSLVTGGPNTEAFFGQGTRLTVV.

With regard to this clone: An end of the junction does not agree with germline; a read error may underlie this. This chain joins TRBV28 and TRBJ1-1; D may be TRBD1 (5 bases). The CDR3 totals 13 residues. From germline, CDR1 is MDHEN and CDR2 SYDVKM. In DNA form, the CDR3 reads TGTGCCAGCAGTTTATCGCCCCCTCGACAGCCCACCTTT. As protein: CASSLSPPRQPTF.

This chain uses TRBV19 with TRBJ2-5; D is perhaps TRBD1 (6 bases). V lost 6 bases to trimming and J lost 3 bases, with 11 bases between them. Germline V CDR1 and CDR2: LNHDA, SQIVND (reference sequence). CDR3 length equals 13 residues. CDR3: CASRGHREETQYF. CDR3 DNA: TGTGCCAGTAGGGGACATAGGGAAGAGACCCAGTACTTC. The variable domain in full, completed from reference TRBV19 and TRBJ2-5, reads DGGITQSPKYLFRKEGQNVTLSCEQNLNHDAMYWYRQDPGQGLRLIYYSQIVNDFQKGDIAEGYSVSREKKESFPLTVTSAQKNPTAFYLCASRGHREETQYFGPGTRLLVL.

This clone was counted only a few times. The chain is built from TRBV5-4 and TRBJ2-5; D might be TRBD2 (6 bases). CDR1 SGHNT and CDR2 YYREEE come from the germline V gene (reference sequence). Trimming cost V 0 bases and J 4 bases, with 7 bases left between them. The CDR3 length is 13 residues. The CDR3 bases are TGTGCCAGCAGCTTGGTCGGGGGAGAGACCCAGTACTTC. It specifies CASSLVGGETQYF.

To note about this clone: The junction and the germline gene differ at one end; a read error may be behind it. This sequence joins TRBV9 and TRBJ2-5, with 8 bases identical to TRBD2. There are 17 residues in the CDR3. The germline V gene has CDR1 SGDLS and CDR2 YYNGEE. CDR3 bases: TGTGCCAGCACCGTAGCGGGGAATAGCGGACCCCAAGAGACCCAGTACTTC. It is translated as CASTVAGNSGPQETQYF.

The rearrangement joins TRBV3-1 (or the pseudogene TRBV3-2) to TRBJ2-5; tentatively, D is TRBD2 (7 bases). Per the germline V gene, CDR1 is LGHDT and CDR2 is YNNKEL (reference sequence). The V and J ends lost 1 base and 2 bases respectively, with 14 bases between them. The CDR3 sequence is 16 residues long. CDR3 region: CASSQGIGGGQETQYF. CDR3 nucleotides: TGTGCCAGCAGCCAAGGAATAGGGGGGGGGCAAGAGACCCAGTACTTC.

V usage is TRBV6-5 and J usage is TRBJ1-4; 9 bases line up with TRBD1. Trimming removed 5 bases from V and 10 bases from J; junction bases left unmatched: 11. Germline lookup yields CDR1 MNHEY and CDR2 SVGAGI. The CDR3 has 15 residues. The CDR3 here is CASSPNRDRVGKLFF. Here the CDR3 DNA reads TGTGCCAGCAGTCCCAACCGGGACAGGGTAGGAAAACTGTTTTTT.

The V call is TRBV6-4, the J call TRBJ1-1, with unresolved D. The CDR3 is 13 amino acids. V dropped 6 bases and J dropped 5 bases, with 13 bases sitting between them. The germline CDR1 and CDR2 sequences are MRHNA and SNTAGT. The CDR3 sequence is CASRQDSRTEAFF. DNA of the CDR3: TGTGCCAGCAGGCAGGACTCTAGGACTGAAGCTTTCTTT.

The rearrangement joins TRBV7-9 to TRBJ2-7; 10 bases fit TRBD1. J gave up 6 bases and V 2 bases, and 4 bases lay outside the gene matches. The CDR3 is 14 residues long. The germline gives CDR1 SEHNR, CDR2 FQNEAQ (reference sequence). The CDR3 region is CASSLLGTGAEQYF. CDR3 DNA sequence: TGTGCCAGCAGCTTATTGGGGACAGGGGCCGAGCAGTACTTC.

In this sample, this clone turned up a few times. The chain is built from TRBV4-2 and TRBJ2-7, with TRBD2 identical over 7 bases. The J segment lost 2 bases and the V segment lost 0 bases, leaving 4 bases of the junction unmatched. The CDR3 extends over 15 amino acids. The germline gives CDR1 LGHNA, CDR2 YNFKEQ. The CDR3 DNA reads TGTGCCAGCAGCCAAGATCCAGCGGGGACCTACGAGCAGTACTTC. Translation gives CASSQDPAGTYEQYF.

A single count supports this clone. CDR3: CASSDSQGGDWHYGYTF. The CDR3 DNA reads as TGTGCCAGCAGTGATTCCCAGGGCGGGGATTGGCACTATGGCTACACCTTC. The chain combines TRBV25-1 with TRBJ1-2, with D perhaps matching TRBD1 (5 bases). V dropped 3 bases and J dropped 3 bases, with 20 bases sitting between them. This CDR3 comprises 17 residues. Looked up from germline, CDR1 is MGHDK and CDR2 is SYGVNS.

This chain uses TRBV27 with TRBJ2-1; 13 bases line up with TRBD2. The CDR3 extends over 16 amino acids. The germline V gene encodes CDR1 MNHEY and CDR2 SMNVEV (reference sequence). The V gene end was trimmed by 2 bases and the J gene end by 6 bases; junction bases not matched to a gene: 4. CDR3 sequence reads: CASSLRRTSGSNEQFF. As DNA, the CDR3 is TGTGCCAGCAGTTTACGTCGGACTAGCGGGAGCAATGAGCAGTTCTTC.

In nucleotides, the CDR3 is TGTGCCAGCAGCCCCGGGACAGCGAACACAGATACGCAGTATTTT. It encodes CASSPGTANTDTQYF. This chain links TRBV11-3 with TRBJ2-3, with 7 bases fitting TRBD1. Germline V CDR1 and CDR2: SGHNT, YENEEA. The CDR3 is made up of 15 amino acids. Germline trimming cut 5 bases from V and 2 bases from J; bases unmatched to any gene: 7.

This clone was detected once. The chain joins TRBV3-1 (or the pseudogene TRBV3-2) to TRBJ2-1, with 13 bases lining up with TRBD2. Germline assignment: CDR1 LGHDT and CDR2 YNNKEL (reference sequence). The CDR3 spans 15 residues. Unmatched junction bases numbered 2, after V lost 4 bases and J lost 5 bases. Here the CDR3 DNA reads TGTGCCAGCAGCCTACTAGCGGGGGGGGACAATGAGCAGTTCTTC. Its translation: CASSLLAGGDNEQFF.